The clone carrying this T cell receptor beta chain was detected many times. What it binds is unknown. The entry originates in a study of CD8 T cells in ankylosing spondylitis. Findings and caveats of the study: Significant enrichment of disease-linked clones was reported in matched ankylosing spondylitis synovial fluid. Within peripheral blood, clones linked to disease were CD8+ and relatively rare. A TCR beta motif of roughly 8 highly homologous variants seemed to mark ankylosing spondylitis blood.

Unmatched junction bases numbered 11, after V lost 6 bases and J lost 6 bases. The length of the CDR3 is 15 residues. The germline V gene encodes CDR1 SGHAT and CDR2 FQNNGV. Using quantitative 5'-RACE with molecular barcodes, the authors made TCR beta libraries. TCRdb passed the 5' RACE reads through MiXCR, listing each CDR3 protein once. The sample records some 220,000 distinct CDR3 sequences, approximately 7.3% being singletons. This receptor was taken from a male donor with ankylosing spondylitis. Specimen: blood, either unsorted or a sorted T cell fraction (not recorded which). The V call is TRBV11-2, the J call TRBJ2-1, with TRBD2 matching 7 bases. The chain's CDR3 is CASRGGTLRGNEQFF. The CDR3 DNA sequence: TGTGCCAGCAGGGGGGGGACCCTAAGAGGCAATGAGCAGTTCTTC.